This T cell receptor (beta chain) came from a study of immune heterogeneity within non-small cell lung tumors. The study, taken as a whole, reports: There were identical dominant CDR3 beta clonotypes recurring across tumor sites within a patient, together with site-unique high-frequency clones.

Germline V gene lookup returns CDR1 LNHNV and CDR2 YYDKDF (reference sequence). The CDR3 contains 15 residues. J gave up 11 bases and V 1 base, and 12 bases lay outside the gene matches. About this clonotype: Antigen specificity is unknown.

Genomic DNA extracted from bulk tumor tissue served as template. A total of about 0.55 ug was used per sample. Several biopsies per primary tumor were taken during surgery, spaced as far apart as possible. Curative surgical treatment was performed in patients who had newly diagnosed, untreated non-small cell lung cancer. Surgery with curative intent was being performed on the donors, who were newly diagnosed non-small cell lung cancer patients. The TCR beta CDR3 region underwent multiplex PCR amplification with 32 V and 13 J primers. TCRdb itself ran the multiplex PCR reads through MiXCR, one entry per CDR3 protein. The data hold fewer than 12,000 distinct CDR3 sequences, with just under 30% observed a single time.

Sequencing was carried out using lung tumor tissue. The rearrangement links TRBV15 to TRBJ1-1; 8 bases fit TRBD1. The clonotype was recovered from a woman between 55 and 75 years old with non-small cell lung cancer. CDR3 coding DNA: TGTGCCACCAGCAGAGCTTCGACAGGGGTATTCTGGGCTTTCTTT. This translates into CATSRASTGVFWAFF.